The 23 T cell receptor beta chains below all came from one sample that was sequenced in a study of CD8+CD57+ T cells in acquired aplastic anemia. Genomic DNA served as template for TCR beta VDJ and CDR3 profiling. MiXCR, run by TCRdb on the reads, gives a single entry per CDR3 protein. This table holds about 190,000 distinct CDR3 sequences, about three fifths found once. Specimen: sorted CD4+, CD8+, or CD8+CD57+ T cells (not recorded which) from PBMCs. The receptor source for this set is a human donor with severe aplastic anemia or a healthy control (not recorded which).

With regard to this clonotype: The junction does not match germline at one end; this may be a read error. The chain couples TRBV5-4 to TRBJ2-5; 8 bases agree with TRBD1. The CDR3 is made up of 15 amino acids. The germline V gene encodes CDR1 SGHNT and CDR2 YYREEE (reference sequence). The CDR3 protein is CTSSQGQDAAEAQYF. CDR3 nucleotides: TGTACCAGCAGCCAGGGACAGGATGCGGCAGAGGCCCAGTACTTC.

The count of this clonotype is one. The CDR3 DNA reads as TGCAGTGCTAGTAAGAGGGCTAGCGGGGTACGGGGTAACAATGAGCAGTTCTTC. Translating it yields CSASKRASGVRGNNEQFF. This chain connects TRBV20-1 to TRBJ2-1, with 9 bases lining up with TRBD2. Unmatched junction bases numbered 17, after V lost 3 bases and J lost 5 bases. Per the germline V gene, CDR1 is DFQATT and CDR2 is SNEGSKA (reference sequence). This CDR3 contains 18 residues.

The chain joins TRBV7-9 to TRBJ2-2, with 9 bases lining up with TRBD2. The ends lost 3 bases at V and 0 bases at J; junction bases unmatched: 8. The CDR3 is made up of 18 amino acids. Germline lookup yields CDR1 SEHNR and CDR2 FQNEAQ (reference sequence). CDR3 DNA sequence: TGTGCCAGCAGCTTTTCGAGCGGGGGGACAGCGAACACCGGGGAGCTGTTTTTT. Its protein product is CASSFSSGGTANTGELFF.

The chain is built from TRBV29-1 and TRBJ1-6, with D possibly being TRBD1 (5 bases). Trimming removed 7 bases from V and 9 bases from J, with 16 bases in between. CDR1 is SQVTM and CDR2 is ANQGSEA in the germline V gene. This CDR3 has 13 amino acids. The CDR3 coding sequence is TGCAGCGCCGGCAGGGATAGGGGTTCACCCCTCCACTTT. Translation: CSAGRDRGSPLHF. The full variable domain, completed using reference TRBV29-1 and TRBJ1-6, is SAVISQKPSRDICQRGTSLTIQCQVDSQVTMMFWYRQQPGQSLTLIATANQGSEATYESGFVIDKFPISRPNLTFSTLTVSNMSPEDSSIYLCSAGRDRGSPLHFGNGTRLTVT.

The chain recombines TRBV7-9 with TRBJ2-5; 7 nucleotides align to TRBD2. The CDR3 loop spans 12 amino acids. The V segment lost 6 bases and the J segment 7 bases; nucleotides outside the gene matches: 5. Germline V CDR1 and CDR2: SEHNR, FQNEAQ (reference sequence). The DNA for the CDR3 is TGTGCCAGCAGGAGCGGGGTTGGGACCCAGTACTTC. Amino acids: CASRSGVGTQYF.

This CDR3 reads CASSRSGKTPDTQYF. CDR3 nucleotide sequence: TGTGCCAGCAGCCGTTCGGGGAAAACCCCAGATACGCAGTATTTT. This chain joins TRBV7-2 and TRBJ2-3, with D possibly being TRBD2 (5 bases). Trimming removed 5 bases from V and 4 bases from J, with 16 bases in between. The CDR3 runs 15 residues. Germline lookup yields CDR1 SGHTA and CDR2 FQGNSA.

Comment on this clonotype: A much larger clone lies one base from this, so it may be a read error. The CDR3 loop is CASSQGIHTNYGYTF. In DNA form, the CDR3 reads TGTGCCAGCAGCCAGGGGATCCACACTAACTATGGCTACACCTTC. The V gene is TRBV4-2, the J gene TRBJ1-2; D is uncertain. This CDR3 spans 15 amino acids. Looked up from germline, CDR1 is LGHNA and CDR2 is YNFKEQ. Trimming pared 3 bases from V and 0 bases from J, leaving 11 bases between.

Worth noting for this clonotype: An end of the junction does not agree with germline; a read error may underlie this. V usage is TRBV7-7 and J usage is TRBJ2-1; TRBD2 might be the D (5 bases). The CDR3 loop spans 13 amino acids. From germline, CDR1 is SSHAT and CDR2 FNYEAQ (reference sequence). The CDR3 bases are TGTGCTAGCAGCCGGAGGAGAAACAATGAGCAGTTCTTC. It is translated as CASSRRRNNEQFF.

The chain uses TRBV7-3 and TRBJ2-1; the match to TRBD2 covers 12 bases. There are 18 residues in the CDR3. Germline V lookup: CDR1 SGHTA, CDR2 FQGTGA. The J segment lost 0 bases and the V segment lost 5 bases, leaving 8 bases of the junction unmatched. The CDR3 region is CASSPGLAGPSSYNEQFF. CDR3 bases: TGTGCCAGCAGCCCAGGACTAGCGGGGCCGAGCTCCTACAATGAGCAGTTCTTC.

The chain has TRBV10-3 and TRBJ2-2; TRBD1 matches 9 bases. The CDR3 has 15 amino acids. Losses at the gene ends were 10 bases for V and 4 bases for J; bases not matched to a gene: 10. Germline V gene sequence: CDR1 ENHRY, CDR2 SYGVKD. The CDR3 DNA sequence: TGTGCCAGCAGGCTGGACAGGGGCACCACCGGGGAGCTGTTTTTT. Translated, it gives CASRLDRGTTGELFF.

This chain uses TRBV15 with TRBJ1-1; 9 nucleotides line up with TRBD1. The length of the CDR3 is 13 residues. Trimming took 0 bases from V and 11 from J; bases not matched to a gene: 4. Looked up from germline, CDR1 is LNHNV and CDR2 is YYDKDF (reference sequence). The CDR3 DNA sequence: TGTGCCACCAGCAGAGAGTGGGACAGGGACGCTTTCTTT. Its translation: CATSREWDRDAFF.

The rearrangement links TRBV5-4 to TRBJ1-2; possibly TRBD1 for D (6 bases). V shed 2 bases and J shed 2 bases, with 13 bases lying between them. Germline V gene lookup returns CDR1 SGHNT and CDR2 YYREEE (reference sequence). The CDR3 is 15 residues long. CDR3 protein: CASSLSGAQNYGYTF. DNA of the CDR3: TGTGCCAGCAGCTTATCGGGGGCGCAGAACTATGGCTACACCTTC. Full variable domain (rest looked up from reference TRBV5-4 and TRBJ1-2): ETGVTQSPTHLIKTRGQQVTLRCSSQSGHNTVSWYQQALGQGPQFIFQYYREEENGRGNFPPRFSGLQFPNYSSELNVNALELDDSALYLCASSLSGAQNYGYTFGSGTRLTVV.

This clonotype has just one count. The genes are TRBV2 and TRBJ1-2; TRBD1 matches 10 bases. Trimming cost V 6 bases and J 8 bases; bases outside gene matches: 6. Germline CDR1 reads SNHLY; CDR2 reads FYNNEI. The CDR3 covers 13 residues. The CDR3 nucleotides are TGTGCCAGCAGAGCGGGACAGGGGAACGGCTACACCTTC. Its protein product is CASRAGQGNGYTF. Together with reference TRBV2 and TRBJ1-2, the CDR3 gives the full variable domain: EPEVTQTPSHQVTQMGQEVILRCVPISNHLYFYWYRQILGQKVEFLVSFYNNEISEKSEIFDDQFSVERPDGSNFTLKIRSTKLEDSAMYFCASRAGQGNGYTFGSGTRLTVV.

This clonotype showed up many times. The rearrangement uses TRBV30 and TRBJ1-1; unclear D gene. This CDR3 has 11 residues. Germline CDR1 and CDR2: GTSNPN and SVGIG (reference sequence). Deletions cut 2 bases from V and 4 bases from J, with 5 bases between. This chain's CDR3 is CAWSLGTEAFF. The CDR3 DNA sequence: TGTGCCTGGAGTTTAGGCACTGAAGCTTTCTTT. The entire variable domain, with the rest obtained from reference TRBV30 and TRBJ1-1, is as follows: SQTIHQWPATLVQPVGSPLSLECTVEGTSNPNLYWYRQAAGRGLQLLFYSVGIGQISSEVPQNLSASRPQDRQFILSSKKLLLSDSGFYLCAWSLGTEAFFGQGTRLTVV.

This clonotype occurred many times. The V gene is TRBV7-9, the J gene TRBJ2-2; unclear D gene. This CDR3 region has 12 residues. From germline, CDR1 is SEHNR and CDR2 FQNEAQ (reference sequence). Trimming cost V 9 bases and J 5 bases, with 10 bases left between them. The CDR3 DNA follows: TGTGCCAGTCCGGCTGGGACCGGGGAGCTGTTTTTT. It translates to CASPAGTGELFF.

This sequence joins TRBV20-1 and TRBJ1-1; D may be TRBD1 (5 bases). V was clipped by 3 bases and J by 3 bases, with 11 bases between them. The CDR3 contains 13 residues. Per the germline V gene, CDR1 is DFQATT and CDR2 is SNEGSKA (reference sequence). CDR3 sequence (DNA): TGCAGTGCTAGTCGGGGGGGGGACACTGAAGCTTTCTTT. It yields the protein CSASRGGDTEAFF.

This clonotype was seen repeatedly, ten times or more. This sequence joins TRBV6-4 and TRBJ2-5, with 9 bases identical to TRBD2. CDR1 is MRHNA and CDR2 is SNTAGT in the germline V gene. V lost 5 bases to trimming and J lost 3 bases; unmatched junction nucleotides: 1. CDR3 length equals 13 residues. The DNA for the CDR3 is TGTGCCAGCAGTCGGACTAGCGAAGAGACCCAGTACTTC. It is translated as CASSRTSEETQYF.

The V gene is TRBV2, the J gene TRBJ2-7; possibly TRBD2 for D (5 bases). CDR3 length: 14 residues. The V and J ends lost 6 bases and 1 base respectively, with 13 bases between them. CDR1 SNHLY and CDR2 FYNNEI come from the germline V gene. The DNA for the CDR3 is TGTGCCAGCAGCCCGAAACGGGGTTCCTACGAGCAGTACTTC. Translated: CASSPKRGSYEQYF.

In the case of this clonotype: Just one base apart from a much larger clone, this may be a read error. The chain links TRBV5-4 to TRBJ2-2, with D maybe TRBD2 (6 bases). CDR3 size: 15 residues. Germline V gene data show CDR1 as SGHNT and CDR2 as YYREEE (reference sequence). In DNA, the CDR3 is TGTGCCAGCAGCCCGAGTCGGGGGTGGAAAGGGGACCTGTTTTTT. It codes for CASSPSRGWKGDLFF. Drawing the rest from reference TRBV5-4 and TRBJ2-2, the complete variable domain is ETGVTQSPTHLIKTRGQQVTLRCSSQSGHNTVSWYQQALGQGPQFIFQYYREEENGRGNFPPRFSGLQFPNYSSELNVNALELDDSALYLCASSPSRGWKGDLFFGEGSRLTVL.

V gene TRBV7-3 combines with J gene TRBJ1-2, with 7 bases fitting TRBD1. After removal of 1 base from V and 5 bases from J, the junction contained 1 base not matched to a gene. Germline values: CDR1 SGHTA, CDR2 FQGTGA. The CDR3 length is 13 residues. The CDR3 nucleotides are TGTGCCAGCAGCTTAATACAGGGGTATGGCTACACCTTC. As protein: CASSLIQGYGYTF. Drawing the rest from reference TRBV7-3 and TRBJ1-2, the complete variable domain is GAGVSQTPSNKVTEKGKYVELRCDPISGHTALYWYRQSLGQGPEFLIYFQGTGAADDSGLPNDRFFAVRPEGSVSTLKIQRTERGDSAVYLCASSLIQGYGYTFGSGTRLTVV.

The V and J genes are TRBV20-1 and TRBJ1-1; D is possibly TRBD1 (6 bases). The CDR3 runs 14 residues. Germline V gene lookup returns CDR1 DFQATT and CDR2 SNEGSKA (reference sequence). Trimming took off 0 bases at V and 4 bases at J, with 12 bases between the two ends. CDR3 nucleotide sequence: TGCAGTGCTAGAGATTGGGCCAGGGGCACTGAAGCTTTCTTT. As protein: CSARDWARGTEAFF.

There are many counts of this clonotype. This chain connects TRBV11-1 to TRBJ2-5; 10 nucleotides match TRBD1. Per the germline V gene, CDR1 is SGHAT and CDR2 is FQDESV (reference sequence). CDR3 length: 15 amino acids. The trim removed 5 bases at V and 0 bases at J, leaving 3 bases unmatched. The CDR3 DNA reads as TGTGCCAGCAGCCCCGGGACAGGGGACCAAGAGACCCAGTACTTC. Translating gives CASSPGTGDQETQYF.

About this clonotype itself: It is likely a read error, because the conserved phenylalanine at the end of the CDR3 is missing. CDR3 coding DNA: TGTGCCAGCAGCCCTGTCGGGGAGCTGTTTCTT. It specifies CASSPVGELFL. The chain uses TRBV12-3 or TRBV12-4 and TRBJ2-2; D remains ambiguous. The CDR3 contains 11 residues. Trimming pared 6 bases from V and 7 bases from J, leaving 6 bases between.